The rows below give T cell receptor beta chains drawn from one sample of a study of identical twins. A single record per CDR3 protein comes from TCRdb applying MiXCR to the 5' RACE reads. Here the sample spans around 1.7 million distinct CDR3 sequences, less than 35% being singletons. Sequenced material: cord blood. The receptor set was obtained from a newborn girl in good health. Both conserved end residues are part of each CDR3. A D gene is named only where the DNA matches it firmly. Rows may omit the clone size; those that give it use once, few, many or a size class.

TRBV4-2	15	TRBJ2-5	TRBD2	.	CASSQLAASYNEQYF	TGTGCCAGCAGCCAACTAGCGGCCTCCTACAATGAGCAGTACTTC
TRBV30	12	TRBJ2-7	.	.	CAWSDRTYEQYF	TGTGCCTGGAGTGACAGAACCTACGAGCAGTACTTC
TRBV7-9	13	TRBJ1-4	.	.	CASSLRKSEKLFF	TGTGCCAGCAGCCTACGCAAAAGCGAAAAACTGTTTTTT
TRBV5-1	17	TRBJ2-1	.	.	CASSLRPLASSYNEQFF	TGCGCCAGCAGCTTGCGGCCACTAGCTAGCTCCTACAATGAGCAGTTCTTC
TRBV10-3	14	TRBJ1-2	.	few	CAIRRNEGNYGYTF	TGTGCCATCAGGAGGAACGAGGGCAACTATGGCTACACCTTC
TRBV2	15	TRBJ2-3	.	.	CASKGLARLTDTQYF	TGTGCCAGCAAGGGGCTAGCACGGCTCACAGATACGCAGTATTTT
TRBV5-1	16	TRBJ2-1	TRBD2	few	CASSPLLAPSYNEQFF	TGCGCCAGCAGCCCTCTACTAGCGCCCTCCTACAATGAGCAGTTCTTC
TRBV24-1	15	TRBJ1-5	TRBD1	.	CAPRDRPLRYQPQHF	TGTGCCCCCAGGGACAGGCCCTTAAGATATCAGCCCCAGCATTTT
TRBV6-2/TRBV6-3	16	TRBJ2-4	.	few	CASAPDLGLTKNIQYF	TGTGCCAGCGCGCCTGACCTCGGACTAACCAAAAACATTCAGTACTTC
TRBV21-1	15	TRBJ2-1	.	few	CASSKAGTGHNEQFF	TGTGCCAGCAGCAAAGCCGGGACAGGGCACAATGAGCAGTTCTTC
TRBV14	19	TRBJ2-5	TRBD2	.	CASSSGLAGGLSSYNEQYF	TGTGCCAGCAGCTCCGGACTAGCGGGAGGGCTAAGCTCCTACAATGAGCAGTACTTC
TRBV24-1	13	TRBJ2-7	.	many	CATSDLDSYEQYF	TGTGCCACCAGTGATTTGGACTCCTACGAGCAGTACTTC
TRBV13	15	TRBJ2-7	TRBD2	.	CASSSTSGAPYEQYF	TGTGCCAGCAGCTCGACTAGCGGGGCCCCCTACGAGCAGTACTTC
TRBV20-1	14	TRBJ2-1	.	.	CSARELGKTNEQFF	TGCAGTGCTAGAGAATTGGGGAAGACTAATGAGCAGTTCTTC
TRBV29-1	16	TRBJ2-7	TRBD1	many	CSVEGFGQGHTYEQYF	TGCAGCGTTGAAGGCTTTGGACAGGGGCACACCTACGAGCAGTACTTC
TRBV11-2	14	TRBJ2-1	.	.	CASSPLRGLNEQFF	TGTGCCAGCAGCCCGCTAAGGGGACTCAATGAGCAGTTCTTC
TRBV5-1	15	TRBJ2-3	.	few	CASSLGLPLTDTQYF	TGCGCCAGCAGCTTGGGACTACCCCTCACAGATACGCAGTATTTT
TRBV6-1	13	TRBJ1-5	.	few	CASSGVRNQPQHF	TGTGCCAGCAGTGGGGTACGCAATCAGCCCCAGCATTTT
TRBV24-1	14	TRBJ2-1	.	.	CATSLRLRDNEQFF	TGTGCCACCAGTCTCAGGCTCCGTGACAATGAGCAGTTCTTC
TRBV3-1	12	TRBJ2-3	.	.	CASSQVQGTQYF	TGTGCCAGCAGCCAAGTGCAGGGTACGCAGTATTTT
TRBV7-2	14	TRBJ1-5	.	.	CASSFKSGNQPQHF	TGTGCCAGCAGCTTTAAATCGGGCAATCAGCCCCAGCATTTT
TRBV5-1	15	TRBJ2-1	.	.	CASSLVPSSYNEHFF	TGCGCCAGCAGCTTGGTGCCGAGCTCCTACAATGAGCACTTCTTC
TRBV5-1	14	TRBJ1-4	.	.	CASATDGGNEKLFF	TGCGCCAGTGCAACAGACGGAGGTAATGAAAAACTGTTTTTT
TRBV29-1	15	TRBJ1-2	.	few	CSVLWGDVLNYGYTF	TGCAGCGTTTTATGGGGGGACGTACTTAACTATGGCTACACCTTC
TRBV6-1	13	TRBJ2-7	.	few	CASGRGQSYEQYF	TGTGCCAGCGGGAGGGGACAGTCCTACGAGCAGTACTTC
TRBV11-2	20	TRBJ2-3	TRBD2	few	CASSLAGTSGGAVRTDTQYF	TGTGCCAGCAGCTTAGCTGGGACTAGCGGGGGGGCCGTGAGAACAGATACGCAGTATTTT
TRBV6-6	13	TRBJ2-7	TRBD1	.	CASSYTGGHEQYF	TGTGCCAGCAGTTATACAGGGGGCCACGAGCAGTACTTC
TRBV18	16	TRBJ2-2	TRBD2	.	CASSSSSGRTAGELFF	TGTGCCAGCTCATCCTCTAGCGGGAGAACGGCCGGGGAGCTGTTTTTT
TRBV3-1	13	TRBJ1-2	.	.	CASSQGGRHGYTF	TGTGCCAGCAGCCAAGGGGGCAGGCATGGCTACACCTTC
TRBV15	14	TRBJ2-1	TRBD2	.	CATSRRTSGNEQFF	TGTGCCACCAGCCGAAGGACTAGCGGGAATGAGCAGTTCTTC
TRBV20-1	12	TRBJ1-6	.	.	CSAPSYNSPLHF	TGCAGTGCTCCCTCCTATAATTCACCCCTCCACTTT
TRBV27	16	TRBJ2-1	TRBD2	.	CASRVSGGSSYNEQFF	TGTGCCAGCAGAGTTAGCGGGGGCAGCTCCTACAATGAGCAGTTCTTC
TRBV28	17	TRBJ2-3	TRBD2	few	CASRPWIREGPADTQYF	TGTGCCAGCAGACCTTGGATCCGGGAGGGCCCCGCAGATACGCAGTATTTT
TRBV27	13	TRBJ2-7	.	many	CASSLPSAHEQYF	TGTGCCAGCAGTTTACCTAGCGCCCACGAGCAGTACTTC
TRBV6-1	12	TRBJ1-1	.	few	CASHGQHTEAFF	TGTGCCAGCCATGGACAGCACACTGAAGCTTTCTTT
TRBV2	17	TRBJ2-3	.	.	CASRGPWRAPSTDTQYF	TGTGCCAGCAGGGGCCCTTGGCGGGCCCCTAGCACAGATACGCAGTATTTT
TRBV20-1	14	TRBJ2-1	TRBD1	few	CSASPGQGVFEQFF	TGCAGTGCTAGTCCGGGACAGGGGGTTTTTGAGCAGTTCTTC
TRBV13	11	TRBJ2-5	.	.	CASRENNEQYF	TGTGCCAGCAGGGAGAACAATGAGCAGTACTTC
TRBV2	15	TRBJ1-4	TRBD1	few	CASSEAQGAGEKLFF	TGTGCCAGCAGTGAGGCCCAGGGGGCTGGTGAAAAACTGTTTTTT
TRBV10-3	16	TRBJ1-6	.	.	CAISEQGSSYNSPLHF	TGTGCCATCAGTGAGCAGGGGAGCTCCTATAATTCACCCCTCCACTTT
TRBV27	13	TRBJ1-2	TRBD1	.	CASRLTGAGGYTF	TGTGCCAGCAGACTCACAGGGGCCGGGGGCTACACCTTC
TRBV20-1	17	TRBJ2-3	TRBD2	.	CSARPIQRGASTDTQYF	TGCAGTGCTAGGCCAATCCAGCGGGGGGCTAGCACAGATACGCAGTATTTT
TRBV28	16	TRBJ1-2	.	.	CASSFPAWREGYGYTF	TGTGCCAGCAGTTTCCCCGCTTGGAGGGAGGGCTATGGCTACACCTTC
TRBV4-2	13	TRBJ2-1	.	many	CASSHDQLNEQFF	TGTGCCAGCAGCCACGACCAGCTGAATGAGCAGTTCTTC
TRBV20-1	11	TRBJ2-3	.	few	CSARELRAQYF	TGCAGTGCTAGGGAGTTAAGGGCGCAGTATTTT
TRBV6-5	17	TRBJ2-7	TRBD2	.	CASSSTSGRALDNEQYF	TGTGCCAGCAGTTCAACTAGCGGGAGGGCCCTCGACAATGAGCAGTACTTC
TRBV5-1	16	TRBJ1-1	.	few	CASSAPPRLTSTEAFF	TGCGCCAGCAGCGCTCCTCCTCGGTTGACCTCCACTGAAGCTTTCTTT
TRBV2	15	TRBJ2-3	.	few	CASSGRRASTDTQYF	TGTGCCAGCAGTGGTAGGCGGGCGAGCACAGATACGCAGTATTTT
TRBV5-1	16	TRBJ2-1	.	.	CASSLEGGTVYNEQFF	TGCGCCAGCAGCTTGGAAGGAGGGACAGTCTACAATGAGCAGTTCTTC
TRBV29-1	15	TRBJ2-7	.	.	CSVEGHPVPHYEQYF	TGCAGCGTCGAGGGACACCCAGTCCCTCACTACGAGCAGTACTTC
TRBV19	13	TRBJ2-3	TRBD2	.	CASSGRSPDTQYF	TGTGCCAGTAGCGGGAGGAGCCCAGATACGCAGTATTTT
TRBV6-1	14	TRBJ1-2	TRBD1	.	CASIGTEPNYGYTF	TGTGCCAGCATTGGGACAGAGCCTAACTATGGCTACACCTTC
TRBV6-5	15	TRBJ2-7	.	few	CASSGHVGVPYEQYF	TGTGCCAGCAGTGGACATGTAGGGGTTCCCTACGAGCAGTACTTC
TRBV25-1	14	TRBJ1-1	.	few	CASSDHAANTEAFF	TGTGCCAGCAGTGACCATGCGGCCAACACTGAAGCTTTCTTT
TRBV3-1	17	TRBJ1-4	.	once	CASSQSFDPTTNEKLFF	TGTGCCAGCAGCCAAAGTTTTGACCCCACAACTAATGAAAAACTGTTTTTT